Below, 8 T cell receptor beta chains from the same sample are listed, as sequenced in a study of T cells in localized non-small cell lung cancer. Generated by immunoSEQ multiplex PCR, the TCRdb table keeps only in-frame clones and is missing some. The table records 21,000 or so clones, 88% of them present only once. Here the sequenced sample was peripheral blood mononuclear cells, taken before any cancer treatment. These receptors originate from a male donor at least 60 years old with stage II lung adenocarcinoma.

This chain links TRBV9 with TRBJ2-1; no clear D. Per the germline V gene, CDR1 is SGDLS and CDR2 is YYNGEE. The V gene lost 4 bases and the J gene lost 7 bases, with 12 bases spanning the gap. CDR3 size: 13 residues. CDR3 DNA sequence: TGTGCCAGCAGCCCTCAAATGTGGAATGAGCAGTTCTTC. The encoded protein is CASSPQMWNEQFF.

By sample share, this clone is medium-sized. The chain couples TRBV5-1 to TRBJ1-4, with D perhaps matching TRBD1 (5 bases). The germline V and J ends were trimmed by 5 bases and 5 bases, with 7 bases remaining between them. This CDR3 has 12 residues. Germline assignment: CDR1 SGHRS and CDR2 YFSETQ. CDR3 in amino acids: CASRRGNEKLFF. CDR3 coding DNA: TGCGCCAGCAGACGGGGGAATGAAAAACTGTTTTTT.

The chain employs TRBV5-1 and TRBJ2-1; 10 bases are shared with TRBD2. This CDR3 has 16 amino acids. Germline trimming cut 3 bases from V and 0 bases from J; bases unmatched to any gene: 3. CDR1 and CDR2 from the germline V gene are SGHRS and YFSETQ. The DNA for the CDR3 is TGCGCCAGCAGCTCCGGACTAGCGGACTCCTACAATGAGCAGTTCTTC. The encoded protein is CASSSGLADSYNEQFF.

V is TRBV5-1 and J is TRBJ2-3; D uncertain. CDR1 is SGHRS and CDR2 is YFSETQ in the germline V gene. This CDR3 spans 14 amino acids. Trimming shortened V by 0 bases and J by 2 bases, and 7 bases separated the two germline ends. This CDR3 reads CASSLARITDTQYF. The CDR3 nucleotides are TGCGCCAGCAGCTTGGCTAGGATCACAGATACGCAGTATTTT.

The CDR3 coding sequence is TGTGCCAGCAGTTTCGTAGACAATTTCGCTGAAGCTTTCTTT. It is translated as CASSFVDNFAEAFF. The chain links TRBV28 to TRBJ1-1; D not resolved. The CDR3 is 14 residues long. Trimming shortened V by 3 bases and J by 6 bases, and 14 bases separated the two germline ends. In germline, CDR1 is MDHEN, CDR2 SYDVKM.

This chain joins TRBV19 and TRBJ2-1; D call uncertain. V was pared by 4 bases and J by 5 bases, with 9 bases between. Germline-derived CDR1 and CDR2 are LNHDA and SQIVND (reference sequence). The CDR3 is 13 residues long. CDR3 DNA: TGTGCCAGTAGTACACAGTCCAACAATGAGCAGTTCTTC. It specifies CASSTQSNNEQFF.

This chain uses TRBV28 with TRBJ1-5; tentative D call: TRBD1 (6 bases). V was pared by 8 bases and J by 7 bases, with 18 bases between. In germline, CDR1 is MDHEN, CDR2 SYDVKM. This CDR3 is built from 14 residues. In DNA, the CDR3 is TGTGCCAGCGGGACACAGGGCGAGGAGCAGCCCCAGCATTTT. Translation gives CASGTQGEEQPQHF.

The chain has TRBV14 and TRBJ2-5; 9 positions agree with TRBD1. Germline V CDR1 and CDR2: SGHDN, FVKESK. Trimming took 0 bases from V and 5 from J; bases not matched to a gene: 7. This CDR3 is built from 16 residues. CDR3 sequence (DNA): TGTGCCAGCAGCCAAGAGTTCGACAGGGGGGCGGAGACCCAGTACTTC. This sequence encodes CASSQEFDRGAETQYF.